Many counts were recorded for the clone carrying this TCR beta chain. The antigen is undetermined. Every sampled donor was Caucasian and healthy. The CDR3 is 12 residues long. V shed 6 bases and J shed 8 bases, with 13 bases lying between them. Germline loops: CDR1 SQVTM, CDR2 ANQGSEA. One entry per CDR3 protein results from TCRdb running MiXCR on the 5' RACE reads. The repertoire holds 450,000 to 650,000 distinct CDR3 sequences, with around 15% as singletons. The record originates from a study of identical twins. Broader study findings: Beta out-of-frame sequences displayed a weaker excess of sharing between twins.

Separately, the same data were catalogued under a study of yellow fever vaccine responses in identical twins.

The V gene is TRBV29-1, the J gene TRBJ1-4, with D perhaps matching TRBD1 (6 bases). This TCR was recovered from a woman aged 18-35 years in good health. The sample taken for sequencing was CD4+ T cells sorted from blood. DNA for the CDR3: TGCAGCGTCTCTACCGACAGGGAAAAACTGTTTTTT. Protein: CSVSTDREKLFF.